This TCR beta chain was identified during a study of T cell responses to AZD1222 COVID-19 vaccine. Study-level results: Per reports, nearly half of all spike-specific TCRs target regions that are unmutated in variants. Repertoires were sampled only after the peak T cell response. Just 5 or 6 AZD1222 recipients tested seropositive at baseline.

Germline CDR1 is LGHDT and CDR2 is YNNKEL (reference sequence). V was shortened by 4 bases and J by 5 bases, with 4 bases between the two germline ends. The CDR3 spans 11 residues. To note about this clone: The antigen is not known.

Sequencing was performed with immunoSEQ multiplex PCR; in TCRdb, only in-frame clones are kept and a portion is missing. The table has approximately 70,000 clones, roughly 75% seen once. The sample in question was peripheral blood, obtained 28 days after the second AZD1222 dose. This receptor was obtained from an adult who received the AZD1222 COVID-19 vaccine. The J gene is TRBJ2-3, the V gene TRBV3-1 (or the pseudogene TRBV3-2); D call uncertain. CDR3 protein: CASSREDTQYF. CDR3 sequence (DNA): TGTGCCAGCAGCCGAGAAGATACGCAGTATTTT.